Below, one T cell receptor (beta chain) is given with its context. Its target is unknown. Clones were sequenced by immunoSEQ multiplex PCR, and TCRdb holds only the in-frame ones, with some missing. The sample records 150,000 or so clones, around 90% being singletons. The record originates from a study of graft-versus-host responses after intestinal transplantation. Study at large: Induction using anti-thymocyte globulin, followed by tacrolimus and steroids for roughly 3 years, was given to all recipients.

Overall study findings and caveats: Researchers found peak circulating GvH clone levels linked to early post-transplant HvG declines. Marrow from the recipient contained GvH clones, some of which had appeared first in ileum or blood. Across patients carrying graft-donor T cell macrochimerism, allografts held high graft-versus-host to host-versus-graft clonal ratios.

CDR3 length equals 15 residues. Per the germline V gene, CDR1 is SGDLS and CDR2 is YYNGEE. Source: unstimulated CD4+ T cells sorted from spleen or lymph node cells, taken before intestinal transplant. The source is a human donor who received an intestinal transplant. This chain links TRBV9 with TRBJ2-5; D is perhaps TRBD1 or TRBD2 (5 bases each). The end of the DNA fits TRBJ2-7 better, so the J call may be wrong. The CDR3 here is CASSPRDGLVYEQYF. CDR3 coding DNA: TGTGCCAGCAGCCCCCGGGACGGCTTGGTCTACGAGCAGTACTTC.